Below are 29 T cell receptor beta chains sequenced from a single sample in a study of T cells in Graves' hyperthyroidism and ophthalmopathy. Amplification targeted TCR beta CDR3 regions from RNA transcripts. The TCR CDR3 was amplified in a first-round RT-PCR using the HTBI primer set. One entry per CDR3 protein results from TCRdb running MiXCR on the multiplex PCR reads. The table lists fewer than 750,000 distinct CDR3 sequences, approximately 14% of them singletons. Sample: blood. These receptors originate from a woman aged 40 to 49 with Graves' ophthalmopathy.

The table lists this clonotype with many counts. This sequence joins TRBV12-3 or TRBV12-4 and TRBJ2-5; D not resolved. The V gene lost 7 bases and the J gene lost 1 base, with 13 bases spanning the gap. CDR3 length equals 14 residues. Here the CDR3 reads CASTPSNIQETQYF. The CDR3 DNA sequence: TGTGCCAGCACCCCGTCCAATATCCAAGAGACCCAGTACTTC.

The sample holds a few counts of this clonotype. The chain uses TRBV11-2 and TRBJ2-7, with TRBD2 identical over 11 bases. The CDR3 totals 16 residues. CDR1 and CDR2 (germline): SGHAT, FQNNGV. Trimming removed 5 bases from V and 7 bases from J; junction bases left unmatched: 13. The CDR3 DNA reads TGTGCCAGCAGCCATCTCGGGGTAGCGGGAGGGGGAGAGCAGTACTTC. This gives the protein CASSHLGVAGGGEQYF.

This clonotype was observed at least ten times. V and J are TRBV12-3 or TRBV12-4 and TRBJ2-5; 8 bases align to TRBD2. V shed 5 bases, J shed 4 bases, and the junction held 12 bases outside the gene matches. The length of the CDR3 is 16 residues. This CDR3 is CASSDVSGGPLETQYF. CDR3 nucleotides: TGTGCCAGCAGTGACGTATCGGGAGGGCCTTTAGAGACCCAGTACTTC.

Ten or more counts support this clonotype. The chain combines TRBV20-1 with TRBJ1-2; the match to TRBD1 covers 7 bases. Losses at the gene ends were 3 bases for V and 8 bases for J; bases not matched to a gene: 12. This CDR3 spans 14 amino acids. The germline gives CDR1 DFQATT, CDR2 SNEGSKA (reference sequence). Here the CDR3 reads CSARGRGLQGGYTF. The CDR3 coding sequence is TGCAGTGCTAGGGGTCGGGGGTTACAGGGGGGCTACACCTTC.

This clonotype came up many times. CDR3 loop: CASSVLEGAGTEAFF. CDR3 sequence (DNA): TGTGCCAGCAGCGTACTGGAGGGGGCGGGGACTGAAGCTTTCTTT. V is TRBV7-6 and J is TRBJ1-1; 7 positions agree with TRBD1. After removal of 5 bases from V and 5 bases from J, the junction contained 11 bases not matched to a gene. The length of the CDR3 is 15 residues. CDR1 SGHVS and CDR2 FNYEAQ come from the germline V gene.

This clonotype was detected many times. The chain carries TRBV6-5 and TRBJ2-5; D perhaps matches TRBD2 (5 bases). Per the germline V gene, CDR1 is MNHEY and CDR2 is SVGAGI. This CDR3 spans 13 amino acids. Trimming pared 2 bases from V and 7 bases from J, leaving 11 bases between. The CDR3 protein is CASSYLREGTQYF. DNA for the CDR3: TGTGCCAGCAGTTACCTGAGGGAAGGGACCCAGTACTTC.

This clonotype was observed many times. The rearrangement uses TRBV12-3 or TRBV12-4 and TRBJ1-2; D is perhaps TRBD1 (6 bases). Trimming left V 6 bases short and J 4 bases short, with 15 bases between. The CDR3 sequence is 14 residues long. CDR3: CASRKIGGIYGYTF. Here the CDR3 DNA reads TGTGCCAGCAGAAAAATAGGGGGGATCTATGGCTACACCTTC.

This clonotype was counted many times. The rearrangement uses TRBV11-2 and TRBJ2-7; 10 nucleotides match TRBD1. Germline trimming cut 1 base from V and 5 bases from J; bases unmatched to any gene: 2. Germline loops: CDR1 SGHAT, CDR2 FQNNGV. The CDR3 is 14 amino acids. The CDR3 loop is CASSLGTGGHEQYF. The CDR3 bases are TGTGCCAGCAGCTTAGGGACAGGGGGTCACGAGCAGTACTTC.

This clonotype was seen repeatedly, ten times or more. The chain couples TRBV30 to TRBJ1-1; D gene unclear. CDR1 is GTSNPN and CDR2 is SVGIG in the germline V gene (reference sequence). The V gene lost 4 bases and the J gene lost 0 bases, with 6 bases spanning the gap. This CDR3 comprises 12 residues. CDR3 nucleotides: TGTGCCTGGACCGGACTGAACACTGAAGCTTTCTTT. Its protein product is CAWTGLNTEAFF.

This clonotype occurred many times. This rearrangement joins TRBV28 to TRBJ1-5, with 8 bases lining up with TRBD1. The germline gives CDR1 MDHEN, CDR2 SYDVKM. J gave up 2 bases and V 6 bases, and 6 bases lay outside the gene matches. This CDR3 is 15 amino acids long. The CDR3 coding sequence is TGTGCCAGCAGAGACAGGGGAACGGGCAATCAGCCCCAGCATTTT. Translated, it gives CASRDRGTGNQPQHF. Variable domain in full (rest from reference TRBV28 and TRBJ1-5): DVKVTQSSRYLVKRTGEKVFLECVQDMDHENMFWYRQDPGLGLRLIYFSYDVKMKEKGDIPEGYSVSREKKERFSLILESASTNQTSMYLCASRDRGTGNQPQHFGDGTRLSIL.

The sample holds one count of this clonotype. This sequence joins TRBV4-1 and TRBJ2-5, with 7 bases matching TRBD2. From germline, CDR1 is MGHRA and CDR2 YSYEKL. This CDR3 has 17 amino acids. V was clipped by 4 bases and J by 5 bases; unmatched bases: 16. The CDR3 region has the DNA TGCGCCAGCAGCCCCCCCTCCGGGCTAGCGGCTTGGGAGACCCAGTACTTC. The encoded protein is CASSPPSGLAAWETQYF.

This clonotype was counted at least ten times. The rearrangement links TRBV24-1 to TRBJ2-5, with 8 bases lining up with TRBD2. The J segment lost 5 bases and the V segment lost 9 bases, leaving 10 bases of the junction unmatched. Germline loops: CDR1 KGHDR, CDR2 SFDVKD. This CDR3 comprises 14 residues. The CDR3 protein is CATGGGREMETQYF. The CDR3 DNA sequence: TGTGCCACCGGCGGGGGGAGGGAGATGGAGACCCAGTACTTC.

At least ten counts were recorded for this clonotype. This chain uses TRBV12-3 or TRBV12-4 with TRBJ1-1; tentative D call: TRBD1 (5 bases). V lost 5 bases, J lost 1 base, and 11 bases lay in between. The CDR3 is 14 residues long. The CDR3 DNA follows: TGTGCCAGCAGTCTAGGGGCAACGAACACTGAAGCTTTCTTT. Encoded protein: CASSLGATNTEAFF.

This clonotype was detected ten times or more. The genes are TRBV6-5 and TRBJ1-1; TRBD1 is a possible D gene (5 bases). Trimming took 7 bases from V and 12 from J, leaving 18 bases between them. Germline-derived CDR1 and CDR2 are MNHEY and SVGAGI. CDR3 size: 12 residues. CDR3 in amino acids: CASTPWGSRSFF. The CDR3 DNA reads TGTGCCAGCACTCCCTGGGGGAGCAGGTCTTTCTTT.

This clonotype was seen only a few times. The V gene is TRBV30, the J gene TRBJ2-4; D may be TRBD1 (5 bases). V shed 2 bases and J shed 1 base, with 9 bases lying between them. The CDR3 loop spans 14 amino acids. Germline CDR1 and CDR2: GTSNPN and SVGIG (reference sequence). CDR3 DNA: TGTGCCTGGAGTCCCCCAGGGGCCAAAAACATTCAGTACTTC. It specifies CAWSPPGAKNIQYF.

In its sample, this clonotype was seen many times. The chain has TRBV28 and TRBJ1-2; 7 bases agree with TRBD1. J gave up 8 bases and V 6 bases, and 12 bases lay outside the gene matches. Germline CDR1 and CDR2: MDHEN and SYDVKM. CDR3 length equals 14 residues. The CDR3 protein is CASRMGQLSSGYTF. CDR3 in DNA: TGTGCCAGCAGAATGGGACAGCTGTCCTCGGGCTACACCTTC.

There are many counts of this clonotype. The chain joins TRBV6-2 or TRBV6-3 to TRBJ2-7; D unresolved. V was trimmed by 2 bases and J by 0 bases, leaving 11 bases between them. The CDR3 is 15 residues long. Germline lookup yields CDR1 MNHEY and CDR2 SVGEGT. CDR3 in DNA: TGTGCCAGCAGTTACCCTAAGGGAAGCTCCTACGAGCAGTACTTC. Translated, it gives CASSYPKGSSYEQYF.

This clonotype has more than one count but fewer than ten. The J gene is TRBJ2-6, the V gene TRBV6-2 or TRBV6-3, with D unclear. The CDR3 length is 15 residues. Germline V gene lookup returns CDR1 MNHEY and CDR2 SVGEGT. V was shortened by 2 bases and J by 0 bases, with 5 bases between the two germline ends. This CDR3 reads CASSYLRSGANVLTF. Here the CDR3 DNA reads TGTGCCAGCAGTTACCTCCGCTCTGGGGCCAACGTCCTGACTTTC.

The chain links TRBV30 to TRBJ1-1, with TRBD1 as a possible D gene (6 bases). The CDR3 sequence is 14 residues long. CDR1 and CDR2 from the germline V gene are GTSNPN and SVGIG (reference sequence). Trimming removed 3 bases at V and 4 bases at J, with 15 bases between. The CDR3 region has the DNA TGTGCCTGGAGCGAAAGGCAAGGGGGCACTGAAGCTTTCTTT. It yields the protein CAWSERQGGTEAFF.

This clonotype has a handful of counts. This chain uses TRBV4-3 with TRBJ2-2, with 8 bases matching TRBD1. The CDR3 contains 15 residues. Germline V gives CDR1 LGHNA, CDR2 YSLEER. Trimming cost V 3 bases and J 6 bases; bases outside gene matches: 6. CDR3 nucleotides: TGCGCCAGCAGCCATAGGACAGGGCCACCCGGGGAGCTGTTTTTT. It is translated as CASSHRTGPPGELFF.

This clonotype appeared many times. This chain joins TRBV3-1 and TRBJ2-7; D not certain. The CDR3 covers 14 residues. V lost 1 base and J lost 5, with 12 bases in between. Germline CDR1 and CDR2: LGHDT and YNNKEL (reference sequence). The CDR3 reads CASSQGASQDEQYF. DNA of the CDR3: TGTGCCAGCAGCCAAGGGGCTTCCCAGGACGAGCAGTACTTC.

The sample holds many counts of this clonotype. V is TRBV28 and J is TRBJ1-1, with a possible D match to TRBD1 (5 bases). V dropped 6 bases and J dropped 11 bases, with 22 bases sitting between them. This CDR3 is 14 amino acids long. Germline V gene sequence: CDR1 MDHEN, CDR2 SYDVKM. Here the CDR3 DNA reads TGTGCCAGCAGCCAGGGACCCCGGCTCTCTGGGGCTTTCTTT. Translated: CASSQGPRLSGAFF.

This clonotype was counted ten times or more. The chain uses TRBV15 and TRBJ2-5; 8 bases fit TRBD1. Germline CDR1 is LNHNV and CDR2 is YYDKDF (reference sequence). J gave up 4 bases and V 0 bases, and 4 bases lay outside the gene matches. The length of the CDR3 is 15 residues. CDR3 loop: CATSRDTGGGETQYF. In nucleotides, the CDR3 is TGTGCCACCAGCAGAGATACAGGGGGAGGAGAGACCCAGTACTTC.

This chain links TRBV30 with TRBJ1-4, with a possible D match to TRBD1 (5 bases). CDR3 size: 12 residues. The germline CDR1 and CDR2 sequences are GTSNPN and SVGIG (reference sequence). Trimming removed 5 bases at V and 5 bases at J, with 9 bases between. The CDR3 bases are TGTGCCTGGGACAGATTAAATGAAAAACTGTTTTTT. Its protein product is CAWDRLNEKLFF.

This clonotype has ten or more counts. In DNA, the CDR3 is TGCGCCAGCAGCCAAATTCGGCTAGCGGGAGAGGAGGAGACCCAGTACTTC. Translation gives CASSQIRLAGEEETQYF. The V and J genes are TRBV4-1 and TRBJ2-5; the match to TRBD2 covers 10 bases. The trim removed 2 bases at V and 5 bases at J, leaving 11 bases unmatched. The CDR3 length is 17 residues. The germline gives CDR1 MGHRA, CDR2 YSYEKL.

The V and J genes are TRBV5-1 and TRBJ2-5, with 8 nucleotides matching TRBD2. V lost 7 bases, J lost 4 bases, and 9 bases stayed unmatched. The CDR3 has 14 amino acids. Germline V gene sequence: CDR1 SGHRS, CDR2 YFSETQ. The DNA for the CDR3 is TGCGCCAGCGCCGGGACTAGGGGGGGAGAGACCCAGTACTTC. Translated, it gives CASAGTRGGETQYF.

The chain has TRBV11-2 and TRBJ2-2; 11 positions match TRBD2. CDR1 is SGHAT, CDR2 FQNNGV, per germline. The CDR3 consists of 17 residues. V shed 1 base, J shed 4 bases, and the junction held 5 bases outside the gene matches. The CDR3 nucleotides are TGTGCCAGCAGCTTAGTCGGGACTAGCGGAACCACCGGGGAGCTGTTTTTT. This sequence encodes CASSLVGTSGTTGELFF.

This clonotype was seen repeatedly, ten times or more. DNA of the CDR3: TGTGCCAGCAGTCCCGCCCCGGGACAGGGACAAGAGACCCAGTACTTC. This gives the protein CASSPAPGQGQETQYF. The chain recombines TRBV7-2 with TRBJ2-5; 9 bases line up with TRBD1. This CDR3 spans 16 amino acids. Germline CDR1 is SGHTA and CDR2 is FQGNSA. Germline trimming cut 6 bases from V and 2 bases from J; bases unmatched to any gene: 10.

This clonotype has ten or more counts. This chain connects TRBV12-3 or TRBV12-4 to TRBJ2-5, with TRBD1 identical over 10 bases. CDR3 size: 15 residues. Trimming took 5 bases from V and 3 from J; bases not matched to a gene: 6. The CDR3, as DNA: TGTGCCAGCAGTCCTTGGACAGGGGGGGAAGAGACCCAGTACTTC. Encoded protein: CASSPWTGGEETQYF.